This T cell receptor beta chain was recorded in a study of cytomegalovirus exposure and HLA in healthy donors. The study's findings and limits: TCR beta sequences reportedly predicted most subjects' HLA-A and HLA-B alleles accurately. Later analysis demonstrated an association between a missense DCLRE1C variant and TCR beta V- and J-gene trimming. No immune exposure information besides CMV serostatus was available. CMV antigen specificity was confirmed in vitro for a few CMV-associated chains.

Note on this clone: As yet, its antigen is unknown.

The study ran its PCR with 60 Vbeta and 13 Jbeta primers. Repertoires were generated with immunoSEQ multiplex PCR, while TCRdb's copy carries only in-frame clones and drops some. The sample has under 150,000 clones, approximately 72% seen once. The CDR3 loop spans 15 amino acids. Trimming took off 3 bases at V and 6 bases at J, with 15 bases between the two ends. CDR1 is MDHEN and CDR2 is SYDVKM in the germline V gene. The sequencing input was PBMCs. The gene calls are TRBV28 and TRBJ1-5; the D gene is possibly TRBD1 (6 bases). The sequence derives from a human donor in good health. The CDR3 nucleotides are TGTGCCAGCAGTTTTGGGGACACTACCATTCAGCCCCAGCATTTT. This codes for CASSFGDTTIQPQHF.